Listed below are T cell receptor beta chains from one sample, sequenced in a study of human T cells and chemical hapten exposure. MiXCR was run by TCRdb on the RACE reads, yielding one entry per CDR3 protein. The sample consists of 40,000 or so distinct CDR3 sequences, roughly 10% of them appearing once. The material sequenced was whole blood, taken in connection with sensitization to the hapten diphenylcyclopropenone (DPC). The receptors here all came from a man younger than 45 with alopecia areata. Some clones in this sample may be carry-over from other donors' samples. Both conserved end residues are part of each CDR3. The D gene is left open where the match is weak. For some rows the clone size is stated as once, few or many, or as a class when expanded; others skip it.

D	V	size	J	CDR3	DNA
TRBD1	TRBV4-1	many	TRBJ1-2	CASSQAYQGARGYTF	TGCGCCAGCAGCCAAGCCTACCAGGGGGCGCGAGGCTACACCTTC
.	TRBV20-1	many	TRBJ1-3	CSARARASEGNTIYF	TGCAGTGCTAGGGCCAGGGCTTCGGAAGGAAACACCATATATTTT
.	TRBV6-2/TRBV6-3	few	TRBJ1-5	CASSSGLPGSAFGSNQPQHF	TGTGCCAGCAGTTCTGGTCTTCCAGGGAGTGCCTTTGGTAGCAATCAGCCCCAGCATTTT
.	TRBV6-2/TRBV6-3	.	TRBJ2-1	CASSYQRINEQFF	TGTGCCAGCAGTTACCAACGAATCAATGAGCAGTTCTTC
TRBD2	TRBV7-9	.	TRBJ2-5	CASSLAGLAGQETQYF	TGTGCCAGCAGCTTAGCCGGACTAGCGGGCCAAGAGACCCAGTACTTC
.	TRBV7-9	few	TRBJ2-6	CASSSGQTSSGANVLTF	TGTGCCAGCAGCTCAGGCCAAACGAGCTCTGGGGCCAACGTCCTGACTTTC
.	TRBV28	few	TRBJ2-3	CASSLSGPSTDTQYF	TGTGCCAGCAGTTTATCCGGGCCTAGCACAGATACGCAGTATTTT
.	TRBV20-1	.	TRBJ1-6	CSARSSGSPLHF	TGCAGTGCTAGATCCTCGGGTTCACCCCTCCACTTT
.	TRBV14	many	TRBJ2-3	CASSQDLWTDTQYF	TGTGCCAGCAGCCAAGATTTGTGGACAGATACGCAGTATTTT
.	TRBV3-1	.	TRBJ2-1	CASSQTPYNEQFF	TGTGCCAGCAGCCAAACCCCTTACAATGAGCAGTTCTTC
.	TRBV10-3	.	TRBJ2-2	CAISRVTGELFF	TGTGCCATCAGCCGGGTCACCGGGGAGCTGTTTTTT
.	TRBV7-6	many	TRBJ1-5	CASSAGSGQPQHF	TGTGCCAGCAGCGCAGGCTCAGGACAGCCCCAGCATTTT
.	TRBV6-5	many	TRBJ1-1	CASTPSRGKQTEAFF	TGTGCCAGCACCCCATCTAGGGGGAAACAAACTGAAGCTTTCTTT
.	TRBV6-1	many	TRBJ2-3	CASSPKTDTQYF	TGTGCCAGCAGTCCAAAGACAGATACGCAGTATTTT
.	TRBV12-3/TRBV12-4	few	TRBJ2-5	CASSPRARNGVTQYF	TGTGCCAGCAGTCCGAGGGCCCGGAACGGGGTGACCCAGTACTTC
.	TRBV2	many	TRBJ1-6	CASRLTGTTSTPLHF	TGTGCCAGCAGGCTAACAGGGACGACTTCTACACCCCTCCACTTT
.	TRBV6-1	many	TRBJ1-5	CASSALVQANSNQPQHF	TGTGCCAGCAGTGCTTTAGTACAGGCTAATAGCAATCAGCCCCAGCATTTT
.	TRBV20-1	.	TRBJ1-4	CSARQKDFEKLFF	TGCAGTGCTCGACAGAAGGATTTTGAAAAACTGTTTTTT
TRBD2	TRBV2	few	TRBJ2-5	CASRASGGPGETQYF	TGTGCCAGCCGGGCGAGCGGGGGGCCAGGGGAGACCCAGTACTTC
TRBD2	TRBV4-2	few	TRBJ2-1	CASSQGLAGGPANNEQFF	TGTGCCAGCAGCCAAGGGCTAGCGGGGGGGCCAGCTAACAATGAGCAGTTCTTC
.	TRBV5-1	many	TRBJ1-1	CASSLSAANTEAFF	TGCGCCAGCAGCTTGTCAGCAGCGAACACTGAAGCTTTCTTT
TRBD2	TRBV28	few	TRBJ2-4	CVVAGVKDIQYF	TGTGTGGTAGCGGGAGTAAAAGACATTCAGTACTTC
.	TRBV27	many	TRBJ1-6	CASSLEGLIYNSPLHF	TGTGCCAGCAGTTTAGAGGGACTCATCTATAATTCACCCCTCCACTTT
TRBD2	TRBV6-2/TRBV6-3	many	TRBJ2-2	CASRPSGANTGELFF	TGTGCCAGCAGGCCTAGCGGGGCGAACACCGGGGAGCTGTTTTTT
.	TRBV7-3	.	TRBJ2-2	CASRLQLTGELFF	TGTGCCAGCAGGCTACAGCTTACCGGGGAGCTGTTTTTT
.	TRBV9	.	TRBJ1-6	CASSVKYNSPLHF	TGTGCCAGCAGCGTAAAATATAATTCACCCCTCCACTTT
.	TRBV20-1	many	TRBJ1-5	CSARDGTSNQPQHF	TGCAGTGCTAGAGATGGAACTAGCAATCAGCCCCAGCATTTT
.	TRBV20-1	.	TRBJ2-7	CSARVSYEQYF	TGCAGTGCTAGAGTCAGCTACGAGCAGTACTTC
TRBD2	TRBV11-2	.	TRBJ2-2	CASSSRGANTGELFF	TGTGCCAGCAGCTCACGGGGGGCGAACACCGGGGAGCTGTTTTTT
.	TRBV20-1	few	TRBJ2-1	CSARAPTSYNEQFF	TGCAGTGCTAGAGCGCCAACCTCCTACAATGAGCAGTTCTTC
.	TRBV11-2	many	TRBJ2-2	CASSLAEGNTGELFF	TGTGCCAGCAGCTTAGCAGAGGGGAACACCGGGGAGCTGTTTTTT
.	TRBV2	.	TRBJ1-1	CASSEAERMNTEAFF	TGTGCCAGCAGTGAAGCGGAAAGAATGAACACTGAAGCTTTCTTT
TRBD1	TRBV9	many	TRBJ1-1	CASSVGIQGAKQLTEAFF	TGTGCCAGCAGCGTAGGGATACAGGGGGCGAAGCAACTCACTGAAGCTTTCTTT
.	TRBV29-1	many	TRBJ1-1	CSVESGGTEAFF	TGCAGCGTTGAATCTGGGGGCACTGAAGCTTTCTTT
.	TRBV5-1	.	TRBJ2-1	CASSLVWGENEQFF	TGCGCCAGCAGCTTGGTTTGGGGGGAGAATGAGCAGTTCTTC
.	TRBV15	many	TRBJ2-5	CATSRDMQVRETQYF	TGTGCCACCAGCAGAGATATGCAGGTTCGAGAGACCCAGTACTTC
TRBD1	TRBV6-2/TRBV6-3	.	TRBJ1-5	CASNQGQGWNQPQHF	TGTGCCAGCAACCAGGGACAGGGGTGGAATCAGCCCCAGCATTTT
TRBD1	TRBV7-9	many	TRBJ1-5	CASSFGTGRNQPQHF	TGTGCCAGCAGCTTTGGGACAGGACGCAATCAGCCCCAGCATTTT
.	TRBV10-3	many	TRBJ1-1	CAISGHMNTEAFF	TGTGCCATCAGTGGACATATGAACACTGAAGCTTTCTTT
.	TRBV4-3	.	TRBJ2-1	CASSQDTKSGEQFF	TGCGCCAGCAGCCAAGATACCAAGTCCGGTGAGCAGTTCTTC
.	TRBV29-1	many	TRBJ2-6	CSVSARESGANVLTF	TGCAGCGTTTCCGCCCGGGAATCTGGGGCCAACGTCCTGACTTTC
.	TRBV10-3	few	TRBJ2-5	CASSAGTGESETQYF	TGTGCCAGCAGCGCGGGGACGGGAGAAAGTGAGACCCAGTACTTC
.	TRBV4-1	few	TRBJ2-7	CASSQDWLSSYEQYF	TGCGCCAGCAGCCAAGATTGGCTGAGCTCCTACGAGCAGTACTTC
.	TRBV5-5	.	TRBJ2-5	CASSLVGAKETQYF	TGTGCCAGCAGCTTGGTAGGGGCTAAAGAGACCCAGTACTTC
.	TRBV11-2	many	TRBJ2-7	CASSSGAAYEQYF	TGTGCCAGCAGCTCCGGGGCAGCCTACGAGCAGTACTTC
TRBD1	TRBV5-4	few	TRBJ1-1	CASRPKPGQGPEAFF	TGTGCCAGCAGACCGAAACCGGGACAGGGCCCAGAAGCTTTCTTT
.	TRBV7-9	.	TRBJ2-3	CASSPPPPRADTQYF	TGTGCCAGCAGCCCCCCGCCGCCTAGGGCAGATACGCAGTATTTT
.	TRBV9	.	TRBJ2-2	CASSVVQGGTGELFF	TGTGCCAGCAGCGTAGTTCAGGGAGGCACCGGGGAGCTGTTTTTT
.	TRBV3-1	once	TRBJ2-5	CASSQEIGLPQETQYF	TGTGCCAGCAGCCAAGAGATTGGTCTACCCCAAGAGACCCAGTACTTC
.	TRBV9	.	TRBJ2-1	CASSVGTTNNEQFF	TGTGCCAGCAGCGTAGGGACTACAAACAATGAGCAGTTCTTC
TRBD2	TRBV3-1	many	TRBJ2-3	CASSSPLAFDTQYF	TGTGCCAGCAGCTCCCCACTAGCGTTCGATACGCAGTATTTT
.	TRBV20-1	.	TRBJ1-2	CSALTGGYTF	TGCAGTGCTCTGACAGGAGGCTACACCTTC
.	TRBV12-3/TRBV12-4	many	TRBJ1-1	CASGTGIWGTEAFF	TGTGCCAGCGGTACAGGGATTTGGGGCACTGAAGCTTTCTTT
.	TRBV7-9	many	TRBJ1-6	CASSLAGANRESPLHF	TGTGCCAGCAGCTTAGCTGGGGCAAATCGGGAATCACCCCTCCACTTT
.	TRBV5-1	many	TRBJ1-1	CASSYGAPNTEAFF	TGCGCCAGCAGCTACGGCGCACCGAACACTGAAGCTTTCTTT
.	TRBV19	.	TRBJ1-5	CASSTTANSNQPQHF	TGTGCCAGTAGTACAACAGCTAATAGCAATCAGCCCCAGCATTTT